This T cell receptor (beta chain) was identified in a study of blood T cell repertoires in COVID-19. At the level of the study: The United States, Italy and Spain provided the acute and convalescent COVID-19 samples. T cells, B-cell-depleted T cells, or PBMCs supplied cDNA or gDNA.

This CDR3 has 13 amino acids. V was clipped by 7 bases and J by 5 bases, with 14 bases between them. In the study's own analysis: Reference gene primer amplification gave estimated nucleated cell counts. Measured with immunoSEQ multiplex PCR; TCRdb has only the in-frame clones, and not every one. V and J calls and clone size come straight from that table; D and trimming were deduced from the DNA. Altogether tens of thousands of clones are present, roughly 80% being singletons, with the ten largest covering roughly 13%. This clone was counted only a few times. The origin of this receptor is a woman of 80 years or more with acute or convalescent COVID-19. The sequenced sample was peripheral blood. The V call is TRBV12-3 or TRBV12-4, the J call TRBJ2-5, with D possibly being TRBD2 (6 bases). The CDR3 sequence is CASTSGLRETQYF. The CDR3 DNA is TGTGCCAGCACCTCGGGACTGCGGGAGACCCAGTACTTC.